The 12 T cell receptor beta chains below were found in one sample sequenced in a study of cytotoxic CD8 clonotypes in ibrutinib-treated CLL. This table comes from immunoSEQ multiplex PCR, and its TCRdb copy is limited to in-frame clones, with some not included. The data show more than 150,000 clones, around three quarters seen once. Sequenced here: PBMCs, sampled after 24 months of ibrutinib treatment. Receptors originate from a human donor with chronic lymphocytic leukemia.

The CDR3 sequence is CASTWTSSSTDTQYF. DNA of the CDR3: TGTGCCAGCACTTGGACTAGCAGCTCCACAGATACGCAGTATTTT. The chain employs TRBV2 and TRBJ2-3, with TRBD2 identical over 8 bases. The CDR3 is 15 residues long. CDR1 SNHLY and CDR2 FYNNEI come from the germline V gene. V lost 7 bases, J lost 2 bases, and 8 bases stayed unmatched.

V is TRBV5-1 and J is TRBJ1-1, with a tentative D call TRBD1 (5 bases). V lost 7 bases, J lost 5 bases, and 18 bases lay in between. The CDR3 totals 14 residues. CDR1 is SGHRS and CDR2 is YFSETQ in the germline V gene. The CDR3 coding sequence is TGCGCCAGCGCCCAAACAGTCGCAGGGACTGAAGCTTTCTTT. Protein sequence: CASAQTVAGTEAFF.

The rearrangement joins TRBV7-2 to TRBJ1-2; 10 nucleotides agree with TRBD1. The CDR3 has 15 residues. V lost 5 bases, J lost 4 bases, and 7 bases stayed unmatched. Germline V gene lookup returns CDR1 SGHTA and CDR2 FQGNSA. The CDR3 loop is CASSIPGQGSYGYTF. The CDR3 nucleotides read TGTGCCAGCAGCATCCCGGGACAGGGGTCCTATGGCTACACCTTC. The whole variable domain, filled in from reference TRBV7-2 and TRBJ1-2, reads GAGVSQSPSNKVTEKGKDVELRCDPISGHTALYWYRQSLGQGLEFLIYFQGNSAPDKSGLPSDRFSAERTGGSVSTLTIQRTQQEDSAVYLCASSIPGQGSYGYTFGSGTRLTVV.

The chain links TRBV19 to TRBJ2-1; 7 bases map to TRBD1. This CDR3 contains 15 residues. CDR1 LNHDA and CDR2 SQIVND come from the germline V gene (reference sequence). V lost 6 bases to trimming and J lost 5 bases; unmatched junction nucleotides: 10. CDR3: CASSIKTDRNNEQFF. CDR3 nucleotide sequence: TGTGCCAGTAGCATCAAAACGGACAGGAACAATGAGCAGTTCTTC.

This chain links TRBV27 with TRBJ1-1; TRBD1 matches at 7 bases. The V segment lost 9 bases and the J segment 1 base; nucleotides outside the gene matches: 11. Germline V gene lookup returns CDR1 MNHEY and CDR2 SMNVEV (reference sequence). The CDR3 consists of 15 residues. The CDR3 is CASQSWDRPNTEAFF. CDR3 in DNA: TGTGCCAGTCAGAGCTGGGACAGACCGAACACTGAAGCTTTCTTT.

The chain combines TRBV4-3 with TRBJ1-4; 7 bases align to TRBD1. This CDR3 is 15 amino acids long. J lost 6 bases, V lost 5 bases, and 9 bases had no gene match. Germline V CDR1 and CDR2: LGHNA, YSLEER. Here the CDR3 reads CASSLDTGEDEKLFF. Here the CDR3 DNA reads TGCGCCAGCAGCTTGGACACAGGGGAGGATGAAAAACTGTTTTTT.

V is TRBV7-8 and J is TRBJ2-1; unclear D gene. Germline CDR1 SGHVS, CDR2 FQNEAQ. V lost 2 bases and J lost 7, with 12 bases in between. The CDR3 contains 14 residues. The CDR3 region is CASSLMKLVNEQFF. DNA of the CDR3: TGTGCCAGCAGCTTAATGAAATTGGTTAATGAGCAGTTCTTC.

The J gene is TRBJ1-4, the V gene TRBV6-5; 9 nucleotides match TRBD1. The J segment lost 5 bases and the V segment lost 10 bases, leaving 8 bases of the junction unmatched. This CDR3 spans 14 amino acids. Per germline, CDR1 MNHEY and CDR2 SVGAGI. The CDR3 coding sequence is TGTGCCACAAAGTTCGGGACAGGGAATGAAAAACTGTTTTTT. This codes for CATKFGTGNEKLFF.

Only one count was recorded for this clone. The chain links TRBV5-6 to TRBJ2-4; TRBD2 matches 8 bases. After removal of 2 bases from V and 6 bases from J, the junction contained 4 bases not matched to a gene. This CDR3 contains 14 residues. CDR1 and CDR2 (germline): SGHDT, YYEEEE. The CDR3 loop is CASSFRTSRNIQYF. CDR3 nucleotide sequence: TGTGCCAGCAGCTTTAGGACTAGCCGAAACATTCAGTACTTC.

The rearrangement uses TRBV7-2 and TRBJ2-7; 12 bases are a match to TRBD2. Germline lookup yields CDR1 SGHTA and CDR2 FQGNSA. This CDR3 spans 14 amino acids. After removal of 4 bases from V and 7 bases from J, the junction contained 5 bases not matched to a gene. As DNA, the CDR3 is TGTGCCAGCAGCTCAACTAGCGGGAGGAATGAGCAGTACTTC. As protein: CASSSTSGRNEQYF.

V is TRBV2 and J is TRBJ2-7; a weak D match, TRBD2 (6 bases). Trimming pared 5 bases from V and 0 bases from J, leaving 17 bases between. CDR1 is SNHLY, CDR2 FYNNEI, per germline. The CDR3 covers 16 residues. The CDR3 DNA sequence: TGTGCCAGCAGTCTGGGGGTAGCGGATATCTCCTACGAGCAGTACTTC. As protein: CASSLGVADISYEQYF.

The V and J genes are TRBV4-3 and TRBJ2-7, with D perhaps TRBD2 (6 bases). From germline, CDR1 is LGHNA and CDR2 YSLEER. V dropped 3 bases and J dropped 2 bases, with 14 bases sitting between them. The CDR3 runs to 15 residues. The CDR3 sequence is CASSQGTSMAYEQYF. In nucleotides, the CDR3 is TGCGCCAGCAGCCAGGGGACTTCTATGGCCTACGAGCAGTACTTC.